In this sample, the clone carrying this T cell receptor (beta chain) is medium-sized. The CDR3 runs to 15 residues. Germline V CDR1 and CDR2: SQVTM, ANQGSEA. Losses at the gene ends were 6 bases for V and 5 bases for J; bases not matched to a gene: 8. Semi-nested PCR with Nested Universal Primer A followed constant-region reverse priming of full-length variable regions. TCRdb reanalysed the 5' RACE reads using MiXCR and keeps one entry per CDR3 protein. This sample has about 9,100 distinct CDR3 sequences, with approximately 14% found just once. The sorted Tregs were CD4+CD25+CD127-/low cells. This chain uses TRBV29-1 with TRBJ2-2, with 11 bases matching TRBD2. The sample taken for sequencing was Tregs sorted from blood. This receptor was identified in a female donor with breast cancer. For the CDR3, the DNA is TGCAGCGTAACTATAGCGGGAGGGAGTACCGGGGAGCTGTTTTTT. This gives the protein CSVTIAGGSTGELFF.